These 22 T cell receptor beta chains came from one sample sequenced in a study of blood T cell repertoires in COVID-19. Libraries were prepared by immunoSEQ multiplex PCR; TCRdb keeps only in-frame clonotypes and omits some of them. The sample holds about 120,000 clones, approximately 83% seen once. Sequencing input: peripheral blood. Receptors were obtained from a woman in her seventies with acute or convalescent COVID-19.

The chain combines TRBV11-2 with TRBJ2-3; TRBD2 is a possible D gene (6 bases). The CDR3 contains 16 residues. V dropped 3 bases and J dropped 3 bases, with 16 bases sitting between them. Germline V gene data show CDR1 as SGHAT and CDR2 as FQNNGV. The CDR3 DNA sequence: TGTGCCAGCAGCTTGCGCGGGGCCAAAGTGACAGATACGCAGTATTTT. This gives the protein CASSLRGAKVTDTQYF.

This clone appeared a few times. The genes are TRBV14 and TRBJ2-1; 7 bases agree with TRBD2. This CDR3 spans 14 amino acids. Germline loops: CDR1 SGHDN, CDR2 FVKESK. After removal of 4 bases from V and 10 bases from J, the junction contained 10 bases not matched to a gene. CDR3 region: CASSPTAGWVEQFF. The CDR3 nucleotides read TGTGCCAGCAGCCCAACAGCGGGATGGGTCGAGCAGTTCTTC.

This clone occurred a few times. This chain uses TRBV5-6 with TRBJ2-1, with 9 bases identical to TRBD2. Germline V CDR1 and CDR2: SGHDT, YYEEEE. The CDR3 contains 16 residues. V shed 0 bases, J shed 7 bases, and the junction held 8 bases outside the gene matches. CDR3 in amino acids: CASSLEAAGGLNEQFF. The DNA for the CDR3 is TGTGCCAGCAGCTTGGAAGCGGCGGGGGGGCTTAATGAGCAGTTCTTC.

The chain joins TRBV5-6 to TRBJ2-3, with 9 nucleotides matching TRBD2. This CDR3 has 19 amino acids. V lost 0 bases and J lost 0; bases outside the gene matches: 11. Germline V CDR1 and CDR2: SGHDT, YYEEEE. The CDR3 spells CASSLGPAGGSTSTDTQYF. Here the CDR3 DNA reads TGTGCCAGCAGCTTGGGCCCAGCGGGGGGTTCCACTAGCACAGATACGCAGTATTTT. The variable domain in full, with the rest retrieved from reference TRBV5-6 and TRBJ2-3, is DAGVTQSPTHLIKTRGQQVTLRCSPKSGHDTVSWYQQALGQGPQFIFQYYEEEERQRGNFPDRFSGHQFPNYSSELNVNALLLGDSALYLCASSLGPAGGSTSTDTQYFGPGTRLTVL.

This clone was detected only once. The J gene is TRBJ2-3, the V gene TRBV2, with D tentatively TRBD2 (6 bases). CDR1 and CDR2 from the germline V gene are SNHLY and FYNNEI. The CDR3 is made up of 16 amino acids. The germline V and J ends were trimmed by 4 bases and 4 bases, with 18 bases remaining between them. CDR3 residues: CASSGEDGSSADTQYF. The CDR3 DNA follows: TGTGCCAGCAGTGGAGAGGACGGGAGTAGCGCAGATACGCAGTATTTT.

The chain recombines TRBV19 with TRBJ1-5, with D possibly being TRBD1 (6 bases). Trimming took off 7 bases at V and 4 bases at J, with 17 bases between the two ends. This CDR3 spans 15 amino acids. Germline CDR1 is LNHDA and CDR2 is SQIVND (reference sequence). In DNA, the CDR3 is TGTGCCAGTACCTCGCAGAGAGGGGGAAATCAGCCCCAGCATTTT. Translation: CASTSQRGGNQPQHF.

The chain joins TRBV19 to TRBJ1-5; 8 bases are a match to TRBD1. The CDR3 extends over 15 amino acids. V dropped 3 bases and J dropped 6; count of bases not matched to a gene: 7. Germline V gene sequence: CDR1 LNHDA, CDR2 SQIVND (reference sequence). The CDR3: CASSIQGARGQPQHF. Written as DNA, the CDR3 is TGTGCCAGTAGTATCCAGGGGGCGCGGGGTCAGCCCCAGCATTTT.

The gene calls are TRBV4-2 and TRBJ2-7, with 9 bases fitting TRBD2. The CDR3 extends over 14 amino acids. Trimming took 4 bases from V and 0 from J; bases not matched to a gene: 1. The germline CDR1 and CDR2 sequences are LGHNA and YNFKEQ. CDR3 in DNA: TGTGCCAGCAGCCCTAGCGGGGCCTCCTACGAGCAGTACTTC. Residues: CASSPSGASYEQYF.

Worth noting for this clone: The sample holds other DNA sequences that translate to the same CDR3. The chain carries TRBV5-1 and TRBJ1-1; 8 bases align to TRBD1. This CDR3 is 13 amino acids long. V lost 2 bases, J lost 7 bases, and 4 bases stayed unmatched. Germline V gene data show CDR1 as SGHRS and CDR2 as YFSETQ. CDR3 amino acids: CASSLIQGGEAFF. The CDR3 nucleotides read TGCGCCAGCAGCTTAATACAGGGGGGTGAAGCTTTCTTT.

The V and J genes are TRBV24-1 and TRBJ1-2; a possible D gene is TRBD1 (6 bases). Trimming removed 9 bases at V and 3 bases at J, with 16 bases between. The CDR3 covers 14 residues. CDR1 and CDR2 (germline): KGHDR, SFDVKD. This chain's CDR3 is CATGGGAEDYGYTF. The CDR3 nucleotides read TGTGCCACCGGAGGGGGGGCGGAAGACTATGGCTACACCTTC.

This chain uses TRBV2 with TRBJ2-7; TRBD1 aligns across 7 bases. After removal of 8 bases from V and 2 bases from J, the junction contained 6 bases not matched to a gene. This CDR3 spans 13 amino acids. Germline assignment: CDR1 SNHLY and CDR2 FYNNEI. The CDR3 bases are TGTGCCAGCTCCGGGACAGCGGCCTACGAGCAGTACTTC. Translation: CASSGTAAYEQYF.

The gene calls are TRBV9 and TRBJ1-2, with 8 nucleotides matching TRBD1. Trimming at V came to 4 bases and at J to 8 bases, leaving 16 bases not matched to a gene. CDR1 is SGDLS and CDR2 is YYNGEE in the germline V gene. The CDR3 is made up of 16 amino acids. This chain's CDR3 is CASSPSPLGQGKGYTF. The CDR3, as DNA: TGTGCCAGCAGCCCTAGCCCCTTAGGACAGGGAAAAGGCTACACCTTC.

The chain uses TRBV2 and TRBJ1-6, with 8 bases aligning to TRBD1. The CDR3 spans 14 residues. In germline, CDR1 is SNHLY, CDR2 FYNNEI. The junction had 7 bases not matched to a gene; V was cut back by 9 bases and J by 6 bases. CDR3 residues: CASTLDRGNSPLHF. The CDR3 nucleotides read TGTGCCAGTACCCTAGACAGGGGTAATTCACCCCTCCACTTT. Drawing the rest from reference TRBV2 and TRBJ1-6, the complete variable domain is EPEVTQTPSHQVTQMGQEVILRCVPISNHLYFYWYRQILGQKVEFLVSFYNNEISEKSEIFDDQFSVERPDGSNFTLKIRSTKLEDSAMYFCASTLDRGNSPLHFGNGTRLTVT.

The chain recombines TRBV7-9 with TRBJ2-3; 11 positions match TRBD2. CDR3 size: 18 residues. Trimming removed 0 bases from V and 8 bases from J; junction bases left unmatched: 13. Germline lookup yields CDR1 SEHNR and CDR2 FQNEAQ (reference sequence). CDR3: CASSLASLASGGQTTQYF. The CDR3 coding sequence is TGTGCCAGCAGCTTAGCCAGCCTGGCTAGCGGGGGGCAGACTACGCAGTATTTT.

The DNA for the CDR3 is TGTGCCAGCAGCTTGGATAGAGGGGAGCAGTTCTTC. Protein sequence: CASSLDRGEQFF. V gene TRBV5-4 combines with J gene TRBJ2-1; TRBD2 might be the D (5 bases). With 0 bases removed from V and 10 bases from J, the gap between germline ends came to 8 bases. The CDR3 totals 12 residues. Germline CDR1 reads SGHNT; CDR2 reads YYREEE (reference sequence).

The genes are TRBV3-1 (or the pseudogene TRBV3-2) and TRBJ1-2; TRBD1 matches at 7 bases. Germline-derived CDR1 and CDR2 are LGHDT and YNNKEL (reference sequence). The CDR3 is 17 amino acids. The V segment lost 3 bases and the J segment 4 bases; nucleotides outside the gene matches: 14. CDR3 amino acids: CASSQAPTYRGGYGYTF. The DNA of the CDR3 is TGTGCCAGCAGCCAGGCTCCTACCTACAGGGGCGGCTATGGCTACACCTTC.

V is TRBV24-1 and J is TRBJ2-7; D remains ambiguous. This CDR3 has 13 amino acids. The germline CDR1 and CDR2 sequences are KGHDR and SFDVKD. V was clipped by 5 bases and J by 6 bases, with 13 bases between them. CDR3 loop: CATSATPGGEQYF. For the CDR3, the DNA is TGTGCCACCAGTGCGACGCCCGGCGGCGAGCAGTACTTC.

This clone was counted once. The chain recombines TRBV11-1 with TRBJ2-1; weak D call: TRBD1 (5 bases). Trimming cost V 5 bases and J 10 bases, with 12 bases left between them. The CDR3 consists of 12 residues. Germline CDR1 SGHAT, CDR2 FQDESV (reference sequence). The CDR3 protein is CASSPDSSEQFF. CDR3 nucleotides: TGTGCCAGCAGCCCCGACAGTTCAGAGCAGTTCTTC.

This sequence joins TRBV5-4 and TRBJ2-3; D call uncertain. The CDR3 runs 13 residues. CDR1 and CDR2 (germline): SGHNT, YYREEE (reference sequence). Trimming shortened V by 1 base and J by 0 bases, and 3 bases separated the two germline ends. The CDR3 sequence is CASSLTSTDTQYF. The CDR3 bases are TGTGCCAGCAGCTTGACTAGCACAGATACGCAGTATTTT. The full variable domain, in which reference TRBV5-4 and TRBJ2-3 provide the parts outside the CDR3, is ETGVTQSPTHLIKTRGQQVTLRCSSQSGHNTVSWYQQALGQGPQFIFQYYREEENGRGNFPPRFSGLQFPNYSSELNVNALELDDSALYLCASSLTSTDTQYFGPGTRLTVL.

CDR3 region: CASSFMGQGQFF. The CDR3 DNA reads TGTGCCAGCAGTTTCATGGGTCAGGGGCAGTTCTTC. J is TRBJ2-1 and V is TRBV6-2 or TRBV6-3, with D perhaps matching TRBD1 (5 bases). Trimming removed 4 bases at V and 12 bases at J, with 13 bases between. Germline V gene data show CDR1 as MNHEY and CDR2 as SVGEGT. This CDR3 region has 12 residues.

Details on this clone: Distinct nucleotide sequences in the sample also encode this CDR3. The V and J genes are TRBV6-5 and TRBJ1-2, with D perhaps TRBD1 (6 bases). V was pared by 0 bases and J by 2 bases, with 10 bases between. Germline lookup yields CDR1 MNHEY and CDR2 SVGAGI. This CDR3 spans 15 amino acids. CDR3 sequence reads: CASSYSGGRNYGYTF. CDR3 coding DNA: TGTGCCAGCAGTTACTCGGGGGGGCGCAACTATGGCTACACCTTC.

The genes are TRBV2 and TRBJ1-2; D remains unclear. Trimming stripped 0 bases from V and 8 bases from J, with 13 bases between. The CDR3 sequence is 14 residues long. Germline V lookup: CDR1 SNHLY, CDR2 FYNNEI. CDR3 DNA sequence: TGTGCCAGCAGTGAAGCGCTTTGGGAGGGCGGCTACACCTTC. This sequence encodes CASSEALWEGGYTF.